This record covers a single T cell receptor (beta chain). This record belongs to a study of blood T cell repertoires in COVID-19. Background on the study: There were acute and convalescent COVID-19 samples, and they came from the United States, Italy and Spain. PBMCs, B-cell-depleted T cells, or T cells provided the cDNA or gDNA that made up the material.

The V gene lost 4 bases and the J gene lost 5 bases, with 16 bases spanning the gap. Germline V CDR1 and CDR2: SGHRS, YFSETQ. The CDR3 is made up of 15 amino acids. Recruited during active infection, patients (from Seattle) were subsequently followed longitudinally. In the original analysis: Amplifying reference gene primers gave estimates of nucleated cell counts. TCRdb keeps only in-frame clones here, not all; method: immunoSEQ multiplex PCR. The D gene and trimming were derived from the DNA, and the V and J assignments and clone size from that table. This repertoire shows a few hundred thousand clones, 70% to 90% found once; its top ten account for 5.5% to 8%.

The rearrangement links TRBV5-1 to TRBJ2-1, with a possible D match to TRBD2 (5 bases). The source of this sequence is a woman between 50 and 59 years old with COVID-19, enrolled during active disease. Sequenced sample: peripheral blood. The CDR3 DNA reads TGCGCCAGCAGCCTCTCTCCCAGACTACACAATGAGCAGTTCTTC. As protein: CASSLSPRLHNEQFF.